These 25 T cell receptor beta chains originate from one sample sequenced in a study of CD8 T cells in ankylosing spondylitis (TCRdb year 2017). The investigation overall reported the following: A TCR beta motif made up of several highly homologous amino acid variants appeared to be characteristic of blood from ankylosing spondylitis patients.

Library construction relied on 5' RACE. The data were produced on an Illumina HiSeq 2500. TCRdb ran its own pipeline on the public reads, namely fastp trimming at Q25 and MiXCR clone calling, and kept in-frame beta chains. Rows matching on CDR3 protein sequence are summarized as one entry with the most common DNA and genes. This sample has about 540,000 distinct CDR3 sequences in its table, and 9.5% to 15% of those were observed once. The ten most abundant clones make up nearly 7% of the sample. These receptors lack a known antigen. Sequences were obtained from blood, either unsorted or a sorted T cell fraction (not recorded which). The receptors shown here come from a male donor with ankylosing spondylitis.

The J gene is TRBJ2-3, the V gene TRBV20-1; tentative D call: TRBD2 (6 bases). Germline CDR1 and CDR2: DFQATT and SNEGSKA (reference sequence). This CDR3 contains 16 residues. Trimming took 6 bases from V and 2 from J, leaving 21 bases between them. CDR3 bases: TGCAGTGCCCCTTCTCGTGGGGGAGGACTCACAGATACGCAGTATTTT. It is translated as CSAPSRGGGLTDTQYF.

The chain uses TRBV11-2 and TRBJ2-7; D might be TRBD1 (6 bases). The CDR3 totals 15 residues. V gave up 5 bases and J gave up 1 base, with 15 bases separating them. The germline CDR1 and CDR2 sequences are SGHAT and FQNNGV. As DNA, the CDR3 is TGTGCCAGCAGCCTCTACAGGGTGTGGTCCTACGAGCAGTACTTC. Translation gives CASSLYRVWSYEQYF.

The chain couples TRBV20-1 to TRBJ2-3, with D tentatively TRBD2 (6 bases). This CDR3 has 14 residues. Germline-derived CDR1 and CDR2 are DFQATT and SNEGSKA (reference sequence). Deletions cut 3 bases from V and 2 bases from J, with 12 bases between. CDR3 amino acids: CSASSGGNTDTQYF. For the CDR3, the DNA is TGCAGTGCTAGCAGCGGCGGGAACACAGATACGCAGTATTTT.

In its sample, this clonotype was seen a few times. The V gene is TRBV18, the J gene TRBJ2-3; D is uncertain. V lost 6 bases to trimming and J lost 1 base, with 20 bases between them. Germline V gives CDR1 KGHSH, CDR2 LQKENI. This CDR3 contains 17 residues. The chain's CDR3 is CASSPLGGRKGTDTQYF. The DNA of the CDR3 is TGTGCCAGCTCCCCATTGGGTGGCAGGAAGGGCACAGATACGCAGTATTTT. The whole variable domain, remainder taken from reference TRBV18 and TRBJ2-3, is NAGVMQNPRHLVRRRGQEARLRCSPMKGHSHVYWYRQLPEEGLKFMVYLQKENIIDESGMPKERFSAEFPKEGPSILRIQQVVRGDSAAYFCASSPLGGRKGTDTQYFGPGTRLTVL.

This clonotype came up many times. DNA of the CDR3: TGTGCCAGCAGTGAAGCCGGGCTCCACTACAATGAGCAGTTCTTC. Translation: CASSEAGLHYNEQFF. The chain has TRBV25-1 and TRBJ2-1, with D unresolved. CDR3 size: 15 residues. Germline V CDR1 and CDR2: MGHDK, SYGVNS. Trimming removed 2 bases from V and 3 bases from J, with 11 bases in between.

This clonotype was counted once. The J gene is TRBJ2-5, the V gene TRBV18; 8 bases match TRBD2. Unmatched junction bases numbered 7, after V lost 2 bases and J lost 2 bases. The length of the CDR3 is 16 residues. Germline V gives CDR1 KGHSH, CDR2 LQKENI. The CDR3 region is CASSPALAAHQETQYF. The CDR3 DNA is TGTGCCAGCTCACCAGCACTAGCGGCCCATCAAGAGACCCAGTACTTC.

The chain has TRBV6-5 and TRBJ2-3; 12 bases fit TRBD2. V gave up 2 bases and J gave up 3 bases; unmatched junction bases: 3. Germline V CDR1 and CDR2: MNHEY, SVGAGI. CDR3 length: 16 residues. The CDR3 DNA reads as TGTGCCAGCAGTTACACCCTAGCGGGAGGGACAGATACGCAGTATTTT. It translates to CASSYTLAGGTDTQYF.

The chain has TRBV10-3 and TRBJ2-7; tentative D call: TRBD2 (5 bases). V was clipped by 5 bases and J by 0 bases, with 17 bases between them. Germline CDR1 is ENHRY and CDR2 is SYGVKD. The CDR3 covers 16 residues. CDR3 coding DNA: TGTGCCATCAGTCTCCCCCCCCCTAGCATCTCCTACGAGCAGTACTTC. As protein: CAISLPPPSISYEQYF.

This clonotype was observed a few times. J is TRBJ1-5 and V is TRBV27, with TRBD1 matching 9 bases. The CDR3 has 15 residues. J gave up 3 bases and V 4 bases, and 4 bases lay outside the gene matches. Per the germline V gene, CDR1 is MNHEY and CDR2 is SMNVEV (reference sequence). CDR3 bases: TGTGCCAGCAGTTCAACAGGGGGCGACAATCAGCCCCAGCATTTT. This gives the protein CASSSTGGDNQPQHF.

At least ten counts were recorded for this clonotype. The V call is TRBV4-1, the J call TRBJ2-2; D is undetermined. The germline CDR1 and CDR2 sequences are MGHRA and YSYEKL. The V end was cut by 6 bases, the J end by 3 bases, with 2 bases between. The CDR3 runs 11 residues. The CDR3 DNA reads TGCGCCAGCAGGGACACCGGGGAGCTGTTTTTT. Its translation: CASRDTGELFF.

This clonotype appeared many times. This rearrangement joins TRBV15 to TRBJ2-3; no clear D gene. Between the trimmed V and J ends, which lost 3 bases and 0 bases, there was a span of 13 bases. The CDR3 loop spans 16 amino acids. The germline CDR1 and CDR2 sequences are LNHNV and YYDKDF (reference sequence). CDR3 region: CATSRKTVLSTDTQYF. In DNA, the CDR3 is TGTGCCACCAGCAGGAAAACAGTCCTAAGCACAGATACGCAGTATTTT.

The J gene is TRBJ1-2, the V gene TRBV7-9; 11 nucleotides align to TRBD1. CDR1 and CDR2 from the germline V gene are SEHNR and FQNEAQ (reference sequence). CDR3 length: 15 residues. V gave up 1 base and J gave up 4 bases; unmatched junction bases: 2. The chain's CDR3 is CASSLGTGGGYGYTF. As DNA, the CDR3 is TGTGCCAGCAGCTTAGGGACAGGGGGCGGCTATGGCTACACCTTC.

This clonotype was detected a few times. The CDR3 reads CAGGGALNEQFF. CDR3 sequence (DNA): TGTGCCGGGGGAGGAGCGCTAAATGAGCAGTTCTTC. V is TRBV10-3 and J is TRBJ2-1, with D maybe TRBD2 (6 bases). The V gene lost 11 bases and the J gene lost 7 bases, with 15 bases spanning the gap. There are 12 residues in the CDR3. The V gene's germline CDR1 is ENHRY and CDR2 SYGVKD.

In this sample, this clonotype turned up a few times. The V gene is TRBV6-5, the J gene TRBJ2-1; 9 positions match TRBD1. CDR3 length equals 15 residues. With 0 bases clipped from V and 8 bases from J, the junction kept 5 bases outside the gene matches. From germline, CDR1 is MNHEY and CDR2 SVGAGI. The CDR3 nucleotides are TGTGCCAGCAGTTACTCCGGGACAGGGTCGGATGAGCAGTTCTTC. Protein sequence: CASSYSGTGSDEQFF.

This clonotype was counted at least ten times. The gene calls are TRBV29-1 and TRBJ2-7, with D perhaps assigned TRBD1 or TRBD2 (6 bases each). Trimming removed 5 bases at V and 2 bases at J, with 16 bases between. CDR1 and CDR2 from the germline V gene are SQVTM and ANQGSEA. CDR3 length equals 14 residues. Here the CDR3 reads CSVFGGKGAYEQYF. CDR3 sequence (DNA): TGCAGCGTTTTTGGCGGGAAGGGGGCCTACGAGCAGTACTTC.

V gene TRBV3-1 combines with J gene TRBJ2-7; weak D call: TRBD2 (6 bases). Germline lookup yields CDR1 LGHDT and CDR2 YNNKEL (reference sequence). V was shortened by 6 bases and J by 2 bases, with 17 bases between the two germline ends. The length of the CDR3 is 15 residues. DNA of the CDR3: TGTGCCAGCAGTCCCCAACTGGCGGGACCCTACGAGCAGTACTTC. Its translation is CASSPQLAGPYEQYF.

This clonotype appeared a few times. The genes are TRBV15 and TRBJ2-7, with D perhaps matching TRBD1 (6 bases). Germline V gives CDR1 LNHNV, CDR2 YYDKDF (reference sequence). V gave up 1 base and J gave up 5 bases, with 24 bases separating them. This CDR3 spans 18 amino acids. CDR3 in amino acids: CATSRAPHFQQGRNEQYF. CDR3 nucleotides: TGTGCCACCAGCAGAGCCCCCCACTTCCAGCAGGGGCGGAACGAGCAGTACTTC.

J is TRBJ2-7 and V is TRBV27; TRBD1 aligns across 11 bases. V trimming: 8 bases; J trimming: 4 bases; junction bases outside the gene matches: 4. Germline assignment: CDR1 MNHEY and CDR2 SMNVEV (reference sequence). The CDR3 contains 13 residues. CDR3 in DNA: TGTGCCAGCGGGACAGGGGGTTTATACGAGCAGTACGTC. Translated, it gives CASGTGGLYEQYV.

The chain carries TRBV6-5 and TRBJ2-1, with TRBD1 identical over 9 bases. CDR1 and CDR2 (germline): MNHEY, SVGAGI. This CDR3 is 15 amino acids long. The V segment lost 2 bases and the J segment 6 bases; nucleotides outside the gene matches: 5. This CDR3 is CASSYGSQGANEQFF. CDR3 nucleotides: TGTGCCAGCAGTTACGGTTCACAGGGGGCCAATGAGCAGTTCTTC.

The chain has TRBV27 and TRBJ2-2; perhaps TRBD1 as D (5 bases). Germline V gene lookup returns CDR1 MNHEY and CDR2 SMNVEV (reference sequence). This CDR3 is built from 15 residues. Trimming cost V 4 bases and J 4 bases, with 13 bases left between them. The CDR3 protein is CASSYKGSRTGELFF. The CDR3 DNA sequence: TGTGCCAGCAGTTATAAGGGGTCCCGCACCGGGGAGCTGTTTTTT.

The rearrangement joins TRBV2 to TRBJ1-1; TRBD1 is a possible D gene (5 bases). CDR1 and CDR2 (germline): SNHLY, FYNNEI. The CDR3 extends over 14 amino acids. V dropped 4 bases and J dropped 0 bases, with 9 bases sitting between them. The CDR3 here is CASSVGTMNTEAFF. CDR3 DNA sequence: TGTGCCAGCAGTGTAGGGACCATGAACACTGAAGCTTTCTTT.

V and J are TRBV20-1 and TRBJ1-6, with D perhaps TRBD1 (5 bases). Trimming shortened V by 8 bases and J by 10 bases, and 18 bases separated the two germline ends. Germline V gene data show CDR1 as DFQATT and CDR2 as SNEGSKA (reference sequence). CDR3 length: 13 residues. CDR3 loop: CSNQGVGSSPLHF. In DNA, the CDR3 is TGCAGTAATCAGGGAGTCGGTTCGTCACCCCTCCACTTT.

CDR3 nucleotides: TGTGCCAGCAGCTTAGAACAGGCGGGTTCTGAAGCTTTCTTT. Its translation: CASSLEQAGSEAFF. The chain has TRBV7-9 and TRBJ1-1, with a tentative D call TRBD1 (5 bases). Germline CDR1 is SEHNR and CDR2 is FQNEAQ (reference sequence). The V end lost 1 base, the J end lost 6 bases, and 12 bases lay between the germline ends. This CDR3 region has 14 residues. The whole variable domain, filled in from reference TRBV7-9 and TRBJ1-1, reads DTGVSQNPRHKITKRGQNVTFRCDPISEHNRLYWYRQTLGQGPEFLTYFQNEAQLEKSRLLSDRFSAERPKGSFSTLEIQRTEQGDSAMYLCASSLEQAGSEAFFGQGTRLTVV.

This clonotype was recorded at least ten times. The genes are TRBV20-1 and TRBJ2-3; 8 bases are shared with TRBD2. This CDR3 has 15 residues. V gave up 0 bases and J gave up 3 bases; unmatched junction bases: 5. Germline CDR1 is DFQATT and CDR2 is SNEGSKA (reference sequence). The CDR3 spells CSARDRASGTDTQYF. CDR3 DNA sequence: TGCAGTGCTAGAGATAGGGCTAGCGGGACAGATACGCAGTATTTT.

This clonotype turned up a few times. The gene calls are TRBV7-9 and TRBJ1-2; D is uncertain. Trimming pared 2 bases from V and 8 bases from J, leaving 21 bases between. Germline loops: CDR1 SEHNR, CDR2 FQNEAQ (reference sequence). There are 16 residues in the CDR3. For the CDR3, the DNA is TGTGCCAGCAGCTTAAAGGTTGGAGCGCCCGACGGGGGCTACACCTTC. The encoded protein is CASSLKVGAPDGGYTF.